The 14 T cell receptor beta chains in this list originate from one sample, sequenced in a study of early T cells in non-severe SARS-CoV-2 infection. MiXCR was run by TCRdb on the 5' RACE reads, yielding one entry per CDR3 protein. The sample holds 30,000 to 40,000 distinct CDR3 sequences, 4.5% to 7% seen once. Sequenced material: whole blood, taken at baseline. These receptor sequences come from an adult who was a healthcare worker with PCR-confirmed SARS-CoV-2 infection or an uninfected control (not recorded which).

Ten or more counts support this clonotype. The V gene is TRBV7-3, the J gene TRBJ1-1, with a tentative D call TRBD1 (5 bases). The CDR3 is 15 residues long. Germline CDR1 reads SGHTA; CDR2 reads FQGTGA. V lost 5 bases and J lost 0, with 13 bases in between. CDR3 in DNA: TGTGCCAGCAGCCTAAAGGGGCCCATGAACACTGAAGCTTTCTTT. Its translation: CASSLKGPMNTEAFF.

This clonotype appeared many times. The genes are TRBV7-3 and TRBJ2-5; 15 nucleotides match TRBD2. CDR3 size: 16 residues. The junction had 3 bases not matched to a gene; V was cut back by 5 bases and J by 2 bases. Germline V CDR1 and CDR2: SGHTA, FQGTGA. The chain's CDR3 is CASSEGLAGGQETQYF. CDR3 bases: TGTGCCAGCAGCGAAGGACTAGCGGGGGGGCAAGAGACCCAGTACTTC.

This clonotype was counted many times. The chain uses TRBV20-1 and TRBJ2-7, with 10 bases fitting TRBD1. This CDR3 contains 14 residues. Losses at the gene ends were 5 bases for V and 4 bases for J; bases not matched to a gene: 8. CDR1 DFQATT and CDR2 SNEGSKA come from the germline V gene (reference sequence). The CDR3, as DNA: TGCAGTGCTTCCTGGACAGGGGGAGTTTACGAGCAGTACTTC. Amino acid sequence: CSASWTGGVYEQYF.

At least ten counts were recorded for this clonotype. CDR3: CASSSGVPNEQFF. CDR3 bases: TGTGCCAGCAGCTCAGGGGTGCCCAATGAGCAGTTCTTC. This chain joins TRBV7-3 and TRBJ2-1; TRBD1 is a possible D gene (6 bases). Germline loops: CDR1 SGHTA, CDR2 FQGTGA. This CDR3 comprises 13 residues. Trimming stripped 4 bases from V and 6 bases from J, with 10 bases between.

In its sample, this clonotype was seen many times. The rearrangement links TRBV10-3 to TRBJ1-2; 11 bases align to TRBD1. V lost 7 bases and J lost 7; bases outside the gene matches: 11. CDR1 is ENHRY and CDR2 is SYGVKD in the germline V gene. The CDR3 has 15 residues. For the CDR3, the DNA is TGTGCCATCACAGCCCCAGGACAGGGGGCGGGTGGCTACACCTTC. Translated, it gives CAITAPGQGAGGYTF.

This clonotype was recorded many times. V usage is TRBV12-3 or TRBV12-4 and J usage is TRBJ1-6, with 8 positions matching TRBD1. CDR3 size: 15 residues. The J segment lost 6 bases and the V segment lost 1 base, leaving 2 bases of the junction unmatched. CDR3 residues: CASSLGGQGNSPLHF. CDR3 in DNA: TGTGCCAGCAGTTTAGGCGGACAGGGTAATTCACCCCTCCACTTT.

This clonotype was seen at least ten times. This chain links TRBV5-1 with TRBJ2-2; perhaps TRBD2 as D (5 bases). There are 15 residues in the CDR3. CDR1 SGHRS and CDR2 YFSETQ come from the germline V gene. The germline V and J ends were trimmed by 3 bases and 2 bases, with 11 bases remaining between them. For the CDR3, the DNA is TGCGCCAGCAGCTCTCAGACGGGAAACACCGGGGAGCTGTTTTTT. Its translation is CASSSQTGNTGELFF.

In its sample, this clonotype was seen a few times. This chain uses TRBV28 with TRBJ1-6, with 9 bases matching TRBD1. V lost 5 bases, J lost 8 bases, and 4 bases stayed unmatched. The germline gives CDR1 MDHEN, CDR2 SYDVKM. This CDR3 contains 14 residues. Written as DNA, the CDR3 is TGTGCCAGCAGTCGAGGACAGGGGCATTCACCCCTCCACTTT. Translated: CASSRGQGHSPLHF. Drawing the rest from reference TRBV28 and TRBJ1-6, the complete variable domain is DVKVTQSSRYLVKRTGEKVFLECVQDMDHENMFWYRQDPGLGLRLIYFSYDVKMKEKGDIPEGYSVSREKKERFSLILESASTNQTSMYLCASSRGQGHSPLHFGNGTRLTVT.

This clonotype has ten or more counts. The genes are TRBV11-2 and TRBJ2-1; 12 bases line up with TRBD2. Trimming took 5 bases from V and 5 from J; bases not matched to a gene: 7. This CDR3 contains 16 residues. The germline V gene encodes CDR1 SGHAT and CDR2 FQNNGV. The CDR3 nucleotides read TGTGCCAGCAGCACGACGCTAGCGGGGGGGGACAATGAGCAGTTCTTC. Its translation is CASSTTLAGGDNEQFF.

This clonotype came up a few times. The rearrangement joins TRBV14 to TRBJ2-7; 7 bases match TRBD2. The V segment lost 1 base and the J segment 2 bases; nucleotides outside the gene matches: 8. The CDR3 has 16 amino acids. CDR1 and CDR2 from the germline V gene are SGHDN and FVKESK. The CDR3 loop is CASSQGGAGFPYEQYF. The CDR3 bases are TGTGCCAGCAGCCAAGGCGGAGCGGGGTTCCCCTACGAGCAGTACTTC.

This clonotype has at least ten counts. The DNA of the CDR3 is TGCAGTGCTAGACCCCCCGGGGTTTCCTACGAGCAGTACTTC. Translating gives CSARPPGVSYEQYF. The V gene is TRBV20-1, the J gene TRBJ2-7; tentatively, D is TRBD2 (5 bases). From germline, CDR1 is DFQATT and CDR2 SNEGSKA (reference sequence). Deletions cut 2 bases from V and 1 base from J, with 12 bases between. The CDR3 totals 14 residues.

This clonotype showed up many times. V is TRBV5-1 and J is TRBJ2-1; the match to TRBD1 covers 9 bases. The CDR3 is 16 amino acids. From germline, CDR1 is SGHRS and CDR2 YFSETQ. V lost 4 bases and J lost 9; bases outside the gene matches: 14. Here the CDR3 reads CASSTFTGGSVGEQFF. CDR3 nucleotides: TGCGCCAGCAGCACCTTTACAGGGGGCAGTGTCGGTGAGCAGTTCTTC.

This clonotype has ten or more counts. This chain joins TRBV4-3 and TRBJ1-2; 7 bases fit TRBD1. V was clipped by 2 bases and J by 0 bases; unmatched bases: 3. This CDR3 is 15 amino acids long. Germline values: CDR1 LGHNA, CDR2 YSLEER. CDR3: CASSQLGQSNYGYTF. The CDR3 nucleotides read TGCGCCAGCAGCCAACTGGGACAGTCTAACTATGGCTACACCTTC.

This clonotype appeared many times. The chain uses TRBV5-4 and TRBJ2-7; weak D call: TRBD2 (6 bases). The CDR3 runs to 14 residues. From germline, CDR1 is SGHNT and CDR2 YYREEE (reference sequence). V was pared by 2 bases and J by 2 bases, with 11 bases between. Here the CDR3 DNA reads TGTGCCAGCAGCTTCTCCGGGAGTCCCTACGAGCAGTACTTC. This translates into CASSFSGSPYEQYF.